The TCR beta chain under discussion was sequenced for a study of neurological immune-mediated disorders. One entry per CDR3 protein results from TCRdb running MiXCR on the 5' RACE reads. The repertoire holds some 57,000 distinct CDR3 sequences, with about 3.7% as singletons. The table lists this clonotype with a few counts. Sequenced sample: PBMCs. The sequence derives from a woman aged 60-75 years with multiple sclerosis.

CDR3 coding DNA: TGCAGCGTTGACATGGGGCTTCAGGGGTGGATACTCACAGATACGCAGTATTTT. It encodes CSVDMGLQGWILTDTQYF. V usage is TRBV29-1 and J usage is TRBJ2-3; tentative D call: TRBD1 (6 bases). The CDR3 sequence is 18 residues long. V lost 3 bases, J lost 2 bases, and 24 bases lay in between. From germline, CDR1 is SQVTM and CDR2 ANQGSEA.